A few counts support the clone carrying this T cell receptor (beta chain). Its antigen is not known. This sample was included in a study of blood T cells in healthy people across ages. A second PCR, run for roughly 7 to 11 cycles, used a sample-barcoded 5' primer plus a J-beta primer mix. Using its own MiXCR run on the 5' RACE reads, TCRdb lists one record per CDR3 protein. The repertoire holds 710,000 or so distinct CDR3 sequences, with approximately 21% as singletons. General observations from the study: Estimates drawn from one million T cells were deemed to understate diversity. A strong correlation was seen between TCR beta diversity and naive T cell percentage.

Every donor provided approximately 10 milliliters of peripheral blood. Isolated per sample were at least 7 million PBMCs. CDR1 is DFQATT, CDR2 SNEGSKA, per germline (reference sequence). Between the trimmed V and J ends, which lost 0 bases and 2 bases, there was a span of 10 bases. The CDR3 has 14 residues. This clonotype originated in a man between 65 and 85 years old in good health. The specimen was blood. The rearrangement uses TRBV20-1 and TRBJ2-5; D may be TRBD2 (6 bases). Here the CDR3 DNA reads TGCAGTGCTAGAGACGGGACTCGTCAAGAGACCCAGTACTTC. It codes for CSARDGTRQETQYF.